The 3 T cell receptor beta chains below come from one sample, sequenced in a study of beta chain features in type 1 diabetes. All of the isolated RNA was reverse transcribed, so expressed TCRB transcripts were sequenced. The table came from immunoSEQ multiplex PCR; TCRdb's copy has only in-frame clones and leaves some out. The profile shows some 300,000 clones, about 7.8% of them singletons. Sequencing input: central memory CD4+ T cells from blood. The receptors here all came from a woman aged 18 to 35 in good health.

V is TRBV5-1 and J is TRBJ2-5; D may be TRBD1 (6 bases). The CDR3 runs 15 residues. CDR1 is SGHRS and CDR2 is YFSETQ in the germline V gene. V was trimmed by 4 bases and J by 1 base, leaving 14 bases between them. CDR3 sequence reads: CASSKGVRAQETQYF. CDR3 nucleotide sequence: TGCGCCAGCAGCAAGGGGGTCAGGGCCCAAGAGACCCAGTACTTC.

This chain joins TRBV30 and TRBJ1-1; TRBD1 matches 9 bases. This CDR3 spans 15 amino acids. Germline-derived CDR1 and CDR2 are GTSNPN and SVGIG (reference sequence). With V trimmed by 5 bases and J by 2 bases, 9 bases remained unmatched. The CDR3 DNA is TGTGCCTGGCTCAAACGGACAGGGGCCAACACTGAAGCTTTCTTT. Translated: CAWLKRTGANTEAFF. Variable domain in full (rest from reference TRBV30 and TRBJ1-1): SQTIHQWPATLVQPVGSPLSLECTVEGTSNPNLYWYRQAAGRGLQLLFYSVGIGQISSEVPQNLSASRPQDRQFILSSKKLLLSDSGFYLCAWLKRTGANTEAFFGQGTRLTVV.

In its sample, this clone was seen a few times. CDR3 nucleotides: TGCGCCAGCAGCCTCGGTAGCGGGAGTATCAATGAGCAGTTCTTC. This gives the protein CASSLGSGSINEQFF. V and J are TRBV5-1 and TRBJ2-1; TRBD2 agrees at 9 bases. Germline trimming cut 4 bases from V and 6 bases from J; bases unmatched to any gene: 8. The CDR3 sequence is 15 residues long. Germline V gives CDR1 SGHRS, CDR2 YFSETQ.